This T cell receptor beta chain emerged from a study of T cells in Graves' hyperthyroidism and ophthalmopathy. Study information: The initial diagnosis was the point when peripheral blood was collected, ahead of any treatment. General observations from the study: Most thyroid-expanded clonotypes above 0.001 were also found in blood. Ophthalmopathy stood apart from stable hyperthyroidism in a 13 V-J model.

The PBMCs had their origin in roughly 9.8 ml of fresh peripheral blood. What was amplified from RNA transcripts were TCR beta CDR3 regions. The HTBI primer set served for first-round RT-PCR of the TCR CDR3. Each CDR3 protein is one row after TCRdb ran MiXCR on the multiplex PCR reads. This sample yields about 520,000 distinct CDR3 sequences, of which around 22% are seen a single time; about 11% belongs to the top ten. CDR3 length: 12 amino acids. V gave up 5 bases and J gave up 6 bases; unmatched junction bases: 6. CDR1 DFQATT and CDR2 SNEGSKA come from the germline V gene (reference sequence). The table lists this clonotype with many counts. Its specificity is unknown.

The receptor was isolated from a woman aged 25 to 39 with Graves' ophthalmopathy. This chain connects TRBV20-1 to TRBJ1-2; 7 nucleotides line up with TRBD1. The sample taken for sequencing was blood. CDR3 sequence (DNA): TGCAGTGCTGCTACAGGGGCGGATGGCTACACCTTC. Its translation: CSAATGADGYTF.